These 10 T cell receptor beta chains originate from one sample sequenced in a study of cytomegalovirus exposure and HLA in healthy donors. Primers: 60 Vbeta forward and 13 Jbeta reverse. This table comes from immunoSEQ multiplex PCR, and its TCRdb copy is limited to in-frame clones, with some not included. The repertoire holds 150,000 or so clones, with more than 80% as singletons. Sequenced input: PBMCs. These receptors originate from a woman between 18 and 30 years old in good health and CMV-seropositive.

This chain connects TRBV19 to TRBJ1-2; possible D gene TRBD1, 5 bases. This CDR3 comprises 12 residues. CDR1 is LNHDA and CDR2 is SQIVND in the germline V gene (reference sequence). Trimming shortened V by 7 bases and J by 4 bases, and 10 bases separated the two germline ends. Here the CDR3 DNA reads TGTGCCAGTATGGCAGGGCCCTATGGCTACACCTTC. This translates into CASMAGPYGYTF.

The chain joins TRBV6-1 to TRBJ1-2; D unresolved. Germline V gene lookup returns CDR1 MNHNS and CDR2 SASEGT. The CDR3 loop spans 13 amino acids. Trimming took 7 bases from V and 3 from J, leaving 12 bases between them. The CDR3 spells CASTRRRDYGYTF. The CDR3 DNA reads TGTGCCAGCACTAGGAGACGGGACTATGGCTACACCTTC.

The gene calls are TRBV2 and TRBJ2-3; D is unclear. CDR1 is SNHLY and CDR2 is FYNNEI in the germline V gene. Trimming took 2 bases from V and 0 from J, leaving 12 bases between them. The CDR3 runs 16 residues. This CDR3 is CASSEIDIPSTDTQYF. The CDR3 nucleotides read TGTGCCAGCAGTGAAATAGACATTCCTAGCACAGATACGCAGTATTTT.

This chain links TRBV30 with TRBJ1-6; D ambiguous. The CDR3 totals 13 residues. The germline V gene encodes CDR1 GTSNPN and CDR2 SVGIG (reference sequence). In DNA, the CDR3 is TGTGGGTACAGAGAGGGAGGCAATTCACCCCTCCACTTT. Translation: CGYREGGNSPLHF.

This clone showed up just once. The CDR3 region is CASSEQGSSYNEQFF. The CDR3 DNA reads TGTGCCAGCAGTGAACAGGGGAGCTCCTACAATGAGCAGTTCTTC. The rearrangement joins TRBV2 to TRBJ2-1; D might be TRBD1 (6 bases). Trimming pared 2 bases from V and 0 bases from J, leaving 8 bases between. The length of the CDR3 is 15 residues. The germline V gene has CDR1 SNHLY and CDR2 FYNNEI.

The rearrangement links TRBV1 to TRBJ2-7; the tabulated D call, TRBD2, remains unverified against the DNA. TRBV1 is a known pseudogene. The CDR3 has 14 residues. In nucleotides, the CDR3 is TGCACCAGCACCTTAGCGGGGGGATCCTACGAGCAGTACTTC. This encodes CTSTLAGGSYEQYF.

This rearrangement joins TRBV7-6 to TRBJ1-6, with D uncertain. The CDR3 is 15 residues long. V gave up 1 base and J gave up 8 bases, with 12 bases separating them. CDR1 is SGHVS, CDR2 FNYEAQ, per germline. The CDR3 coding sequence is TGTGCCAGCAGCTTAGAGCGGGCCCGTTATTCACCCCTCCACTTT. This translates into CASSLERARYSPLHF.

In the case of this clone: One end of the junction fails to match germline, which may point to a read error. This chain connects TRBV7-7 to TRBJ2-7; TRBD2 is a possible D gene (6 bases). The CDR3 has 14 amino acids. Per germline, CDR1 SSHAT and CDR2 FNYEAQ (reference sequence). CDR3 nucleotide sequence: TGTGCTAGCAGTCAATCTCCTGGGGACTTAGAGCAGTACTTC. Its protein product is CASSQSPGDLEQYF.

The V call is TRBV18, the J call TRBJ2-7, with 9 bases lining up with TRBD1. This CDR3 comprises 17 residues. CDR1 KGHSH and CDR2 LQKENI come from the germline V gene. V was pared by 2 bases and J by 0 bases, with 8 bases of the junction left unmatched. The CDR3 loop is CASSPSRDRENSYEQYF. CDR3 nucleotide sequence: TGTGCCAGCTCACCATCAAGGGACAGGGAGAACTCCTACGAGCAGTACTTC.

The chain links TRBV27 to TRBJ1-5, with D perhaps TRBD1 (5 bases). CDR1 is MNHEY, CDR2 SMNVEV, per germline (reference sequence). The CDR3 is made up of 15 amino acids. Trimming took 3 bases from V and 7 from J, leaving 16 bases between them. CDR3 amino acids: CASSFLPVKGQPQHF. In DNA, the CDR3 is TGTGCCAGCAGTTTCCTACCCGTAAAGGGGCAGCCCCAGCATTTT.